One and the same sample provided the 13 T cell receptor beta chains below, sequenced in a study of T cells after yellow fever vaccination. TCRdb passed the 5' RACE reads through MiXCR, listing each CDR3 protein once. The table records over 110,000 distinct CDR3 sequences, about 7.7% of them present only once. The source material was CD4+ T cells sorted from PBMCs, sampled 5 days after the yellow fever booster vaccination. The receptor source for this set is a man aged 25-40 years who received the YFV17D yellow fever vaccine.

This clonotype was counted many times. The chain joins TRBV9 to TRBJ2-3, with D possibly matching TRBD2 (6 bases). The CDR3 is 16 amino acids. In germline, CDR1 is SGDLS, CDR2 YYNGEE. V lost 2 bases and J lost 2, with 15 bases in between. The CDR3 protein is CASSVWTGAYTDTQYF. The CDR3 DNA sequence: TGTGCCAGCAGCGTCTGGACGGGAGCGTACACAGATACGCAGTATTTT.

This clonotype has a count of ten or more. The chain links TRBV7-2 to TRBJ1-2; D is unresolved. The V gene's germline CDR1 is SGHTA and CDR2 FQGNSA. This CDR3 has 13 amino acids. V was trimmed by 1 base and J by 4 bases, leaving 7 bases between them. The CDR3 spells CASSLDVGYGYTF. CDR3 bases: TGTGCCAGCAGCTTAGATGTTGGCTATGGCTACACCTTC.

At least ten counts were recorded for this clonotype. This CDR3 is CASSQDPQSGAHEQFF. The DNA for the CDR3 is TGTGCCAGCAGCCAAGATCCCCAATCGGGGGCACATGAGCAGTTCTTC. This chain uses TRBV4-2 with TRBJ2-1; D may be TRBD1 or TRBD2 (6 bases each). There are 16 residues in the CDR3. Germline loops: CDR1 LGHNA, CDR2 YNFKEQ. Between the trimmed V and J ends, which lost 0 bases and 8 bases, there was a span of 17 bases.

This chain uses TRBV10-2 with TRBJ2-7; D unresolved. The ends were cut back, 3 bases at V and 7 bases at J, with 7 bases in the middle. The V gene's germline CDR1 is WSHSY and CDR2 SAAADI. CDR3 length equals 11 residues. CDR3: CASSDWGEQYF. The CDR3 DNA is TGCGCCAGCAGTGACTGGGGAGAGCAGTACTTC.

For this clonotype: A much larger clone sits a single nucleotide away, making a read error possible. The chain links TRBV11-3 to TRBJ2-2; D remains unclear. The CDR3 consists of 12 residues. Germline CDR1 and CDR2: SGHNT and YENEEA. The CDR3 DNA is TGTGCCAGCATCTTAAATGCCGGGGAGCTGTTTTTT. Encoded protein: CASILNAGELFF.

This clonotype has a count of ten or more. The rearrangement uses TRBV23-1 and TRBJ2-7; TRBD2 agrees at 8 bases. TRBV23-1 counts as an open reading frame of uncertain function. V lost 8 bases to trimming and J lost 2 bases; unmatched junction nucleotides: 17. The CDR3 consists of 17 residues. For the CDR3, the DNA is TGCGCCAGCCGGCGGGGACTAGAACTCCTGGGGCCCTACGAGCAGTACTTC. This gives the protein CASRRGLELLGPYEQYF.

Many counts were recorded for this clonotype. CDR3 in amino acids: CASSWVAPAYEQYF. Here the CDR3 DNA reads TGTGCCAGCAGCTGGGTAGCCCCCGCCTACGAGCAGTACTTC. The chain couples TRBV7-2 to TRBJ2-7; D ambiguous. The V gene's germline CDR1 is SGHTA and CDR2 FQGNSA. The CDR3 length is 14 residues. Between the trimmed V and J ends, which lost 4 bases and 2 bases, there was a span of 12 bases.

This clonotype was seen a few times. The chain couples TRBV5-4 to TRBJ2-3; D perhaps matches TRBD2 (5 bases). Deletions cut 1 base from V and 3 bases from J, with 15 bases between. The V gene's germline CDR1 is SGHNT and CDR2 YYREEE (reference sequence). The CDR3 runs 16 residues. CDR3 DNA: TGTGCCAGCAGCTTGTCTGGGCTCCCGGGGACAGATACGCAGTATTTT. Its translation is CASSLSGLPGTDTQYF.

This clonotype was counted ten times or more. The gene calls are TRBV5-1 and TRBJ2-3; 7 bases align to TRBD1. This CDR3 region has 14 residues. Germline V gives CDR1 SGHRS, CDR2 YFSETQ. Trimming at V came to 4 bases and at J to 3 bases, leaving 5 bases not matched to a gene. DNA for the CDR3: TGCGCCAGCAGCAGGCAGGGGGAGACAGATACGCAGTATTTT. Translation gives CASSRQGETDTQYF.

This clonotype has ten or more counts. This chain uses TRBV6-2 or TRBV6-3 with TRBJ2-7; D gene uncertain. Trimming removed 5 bases at V and 7 bases at J, with 9 bases between. The CDR3 has 11 residues. The V gene's germline CDR1 is MNHEY and CDR2 SVGEGT. This CDR3 is CASSTRWEQYF. Written as DNA, the CDR3 is TGTGCCAGCAGTACCCGTTGGGAGCAGTACTTC.

This clonotype was counted many times. The chain links TRBV27 to TRBJ2-7; D perhaps matches TRBD2 (6 bases). V was shortened by 1 base and J by 5 bases, with 12 bases between the two germline ends. The CDR3 consists of 14 residues. Germline V gene sequence: CDR1 MNHEY, CDR2 SMNVEV (reference sequence). The CDR3 sequence: CASSLLEGRDEQYF. The CDR3 nucleotides are TGTGCCAGCAGTTTATTGGAGGGCCGGGACGAGCAGTACTTC.

The table lists this clonotype with many counts. The V and J genes are TRBV10-3 and TRBJ2-5; tentative D call: TRBD1 (6 bases). CDR1 is ENHRY, CDR2 SYGVKD, per germline. The V end was cut by 2 bases, the J end by 4 bases, with 8 bases between. The CDR3 covers 13 residues. In DNA form, the CDR3 reads TGTGCCATCAGTGAGGAGACAGGAGAGACCCAGTACTTC. It translates to CAISEETGETQYF.

In this sample, this clonotype turned up many times. J is TRBJ2-5 and V is TRBV5-1; 13 bases match TRBD2. V lost 4 bases and J lost 2; bases outside the gene matches: 5. CDR1 is SGHRS, CDR2 YFSETQ, per germline. The CDR3 runs to 16 residues. The CDR3 reads CASSLGLAGSQETQYF. The DNA for the CDR3 is TGCGCCAGCAGCCTGGGACTAGCGGGATCACAAGAGACCCAGTACTTC.